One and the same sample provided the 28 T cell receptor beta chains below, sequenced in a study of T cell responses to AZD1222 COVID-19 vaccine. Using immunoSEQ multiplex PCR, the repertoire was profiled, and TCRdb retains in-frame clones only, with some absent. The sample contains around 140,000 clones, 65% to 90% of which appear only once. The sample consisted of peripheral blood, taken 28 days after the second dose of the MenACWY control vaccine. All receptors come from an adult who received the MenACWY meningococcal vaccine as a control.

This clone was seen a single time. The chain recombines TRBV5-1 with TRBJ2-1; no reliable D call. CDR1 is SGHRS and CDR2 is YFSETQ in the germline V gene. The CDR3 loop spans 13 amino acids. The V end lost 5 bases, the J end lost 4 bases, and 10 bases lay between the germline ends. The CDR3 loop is CASSHFLYNEQFF. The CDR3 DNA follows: TGCGCCAGCAGTCATTTCCTTTACAATGAGCAGTTCTTC. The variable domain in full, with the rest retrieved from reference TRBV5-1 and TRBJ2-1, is KAGVTQTPRYLIKTRGQQVTLSCSPISGHRSVSWYQQTPGQGLQFLFEYFSETQRNKGNFPGRFSGRQFSNSRSEMNVSTLELGDSALYLCASSHFLYNEQFFGPGTRLTVL.

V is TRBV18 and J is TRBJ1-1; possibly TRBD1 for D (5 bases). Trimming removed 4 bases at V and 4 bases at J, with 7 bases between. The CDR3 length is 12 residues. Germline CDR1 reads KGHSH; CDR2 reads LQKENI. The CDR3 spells CASSRGGTEAFF. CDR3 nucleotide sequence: TGTGCCAGCTCACGGGGGGGCACTGAAGCTTTCTTT. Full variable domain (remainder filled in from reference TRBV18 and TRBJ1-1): NAGVMQNPRHLVRRRGQEARLRCSPMKGHSHVYWYRQLPEEGLKFMVYLQKENIIDESGMPKERFSAEFPKEGPSILRIQQVVRGDSAAYFCASSRGGTEAFFGQGTRLTVV.

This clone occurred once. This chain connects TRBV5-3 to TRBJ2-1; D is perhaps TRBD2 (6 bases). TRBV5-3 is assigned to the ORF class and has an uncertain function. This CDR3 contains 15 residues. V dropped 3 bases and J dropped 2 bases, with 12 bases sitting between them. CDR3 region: CARSSAEGAYNEQFF. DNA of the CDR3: TGTGCCAGAAGCTCAGCGGAGGGAGCCTACAATGAGCAGTTCTTC.

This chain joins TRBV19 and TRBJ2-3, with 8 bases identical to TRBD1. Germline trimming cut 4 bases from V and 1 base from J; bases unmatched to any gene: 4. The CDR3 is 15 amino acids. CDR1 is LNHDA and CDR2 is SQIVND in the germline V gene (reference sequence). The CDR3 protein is CASSTTGVGTDTQYF. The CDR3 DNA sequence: TGTGCCAGTAGTACGACAGGGGTGGGCACAGATACGCAGTATTTT.

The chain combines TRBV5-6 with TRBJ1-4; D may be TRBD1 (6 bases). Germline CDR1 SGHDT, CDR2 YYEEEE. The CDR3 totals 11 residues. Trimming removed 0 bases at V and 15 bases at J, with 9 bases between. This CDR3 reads CASSLGGQVFF. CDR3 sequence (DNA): TGTGCCAGCAGCTTGGGGGGGCAGGTGTTTTTT.

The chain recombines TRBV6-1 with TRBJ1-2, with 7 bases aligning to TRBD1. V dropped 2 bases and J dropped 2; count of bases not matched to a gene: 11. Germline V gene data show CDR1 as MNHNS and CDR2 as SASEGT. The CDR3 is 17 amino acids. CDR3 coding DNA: TGTGCCAGCAGTGAATCAGGCGACAGGGACATGAACTATGGCTACACCTTC. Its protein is CASSESGDRDMNYGYTF.

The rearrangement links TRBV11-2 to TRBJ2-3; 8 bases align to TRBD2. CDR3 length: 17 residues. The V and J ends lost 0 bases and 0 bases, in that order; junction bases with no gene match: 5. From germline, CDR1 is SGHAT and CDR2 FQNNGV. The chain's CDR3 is CASSLEAGGLSTDTQYF. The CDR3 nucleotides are TGTGCCAGCAGCTTAGAGGCGGGGGGCCTTAGCACAGATACGCAGTATTTT.

The CDR3 region has the DNA TGTGCCAGCAGTTACGGGAGGGCCGGTAACTACAATGAGCAGTTCTTC. As protein: CASSYGRAGNYNEQFF. This chain uses TRBV6-2 or TRBV6-3 with TRBJ2-1, with TRBD2 matching 7 bases. The ends lost 2 bases at V and 3 bases at J; junction bases unmatched: 7. This CDR3 spans 16 amino acids. Per germline, CDR1 MNHEY and CDR2 SVGEGT.

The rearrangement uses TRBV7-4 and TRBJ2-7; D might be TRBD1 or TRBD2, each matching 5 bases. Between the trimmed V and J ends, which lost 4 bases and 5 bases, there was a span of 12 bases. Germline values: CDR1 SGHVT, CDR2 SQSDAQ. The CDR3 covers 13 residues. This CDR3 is CASSSRDLDEQYF. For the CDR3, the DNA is TGTGCCAGCAGCTCCCGGGACCTCGACGAGCAGTACTTC.

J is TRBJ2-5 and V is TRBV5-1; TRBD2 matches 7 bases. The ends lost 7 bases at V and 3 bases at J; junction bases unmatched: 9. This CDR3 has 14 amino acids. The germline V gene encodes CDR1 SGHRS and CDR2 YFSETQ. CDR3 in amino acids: CASGGAGVEETQYF. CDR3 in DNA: TGCGCCAGCGGCGGGGCGGGAGTGGAAGAGACCCAGTACTTC.

CDR3 protein: CASSPGLAGGPYEQYV. CDR3 DNA: TGCGCCAGCAGCCCAGGACTAGCGGGGGGACCGTACGAGCAGTACGTC. This chain joins TRBV4-1 and TRBJ2-7; 14 bases fit TRBD2. The CDR3 sequence is 16 residues long. V shed 4 bases, J shed 4 bases, and the junction held 6 bases outside the gene matches. Per germline, CDR1 MGHRA and CDR2 YSYEKL.

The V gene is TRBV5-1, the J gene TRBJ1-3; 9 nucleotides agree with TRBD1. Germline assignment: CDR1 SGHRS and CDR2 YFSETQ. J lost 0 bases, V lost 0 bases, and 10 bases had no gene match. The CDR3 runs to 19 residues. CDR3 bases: TGCGCCAGCAGCTTGGATCCGGGACAGGGCACCCGCTCTGGAAACACCATATATTTT. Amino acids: CASSLDPGQGTRSGNTIYF.

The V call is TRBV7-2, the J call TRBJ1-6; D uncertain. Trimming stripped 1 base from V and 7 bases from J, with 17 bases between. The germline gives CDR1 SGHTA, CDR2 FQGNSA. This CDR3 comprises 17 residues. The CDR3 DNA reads TGTGCCAGCAGCTTAGTCGCTGGCCGAAGTTACAATTCACCCCTCCACTTT. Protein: CASSLVAGRSYNSPLHF.

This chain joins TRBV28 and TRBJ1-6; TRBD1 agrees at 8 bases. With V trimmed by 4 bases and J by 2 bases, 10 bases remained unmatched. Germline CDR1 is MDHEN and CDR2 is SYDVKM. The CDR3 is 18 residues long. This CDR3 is CASSSDRGMITYNSPLHF. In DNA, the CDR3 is TGTGCCAGCAGTTCCGACAGGGGTATGATAACCTATAATTCACCCCTCCACTTT.

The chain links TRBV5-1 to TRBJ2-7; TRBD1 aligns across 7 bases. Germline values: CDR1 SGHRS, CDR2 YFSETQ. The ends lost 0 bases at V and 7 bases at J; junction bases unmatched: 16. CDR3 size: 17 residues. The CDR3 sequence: CASSLVGQVRAPSEQYV. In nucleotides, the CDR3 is TGCGCCAGCAGCTTGGTCGGACAGGTCCGTGCGCCGTCTGAGCAGTACGTC.

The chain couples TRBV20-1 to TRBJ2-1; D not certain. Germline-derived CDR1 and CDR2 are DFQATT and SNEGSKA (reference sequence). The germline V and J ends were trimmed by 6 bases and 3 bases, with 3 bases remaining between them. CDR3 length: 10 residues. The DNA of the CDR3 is TGCAGTGCCATCTACAATGAGCAGTTCTTC. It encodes CSAIYNEQFF.

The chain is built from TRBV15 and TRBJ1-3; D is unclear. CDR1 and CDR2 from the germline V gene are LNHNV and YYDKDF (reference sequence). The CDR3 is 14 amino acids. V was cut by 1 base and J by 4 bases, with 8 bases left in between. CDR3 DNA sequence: TGTGCCACCAGCAGAGGGGAGGGAGGAAACACCATATATTTT. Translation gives CATSRGEGGNTIYF.

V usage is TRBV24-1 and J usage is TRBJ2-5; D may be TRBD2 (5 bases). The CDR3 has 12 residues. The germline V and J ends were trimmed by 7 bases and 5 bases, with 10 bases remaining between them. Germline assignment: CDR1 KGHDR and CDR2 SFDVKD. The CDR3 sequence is CATRGAFETQYF. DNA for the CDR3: TGTGCCACCAGGGGAGCTTTCGAGACCCAGTACTTC.

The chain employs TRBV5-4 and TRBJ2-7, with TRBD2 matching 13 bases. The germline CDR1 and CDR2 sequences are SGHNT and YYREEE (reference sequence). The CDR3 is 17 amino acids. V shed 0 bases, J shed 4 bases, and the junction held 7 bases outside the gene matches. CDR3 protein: CASSLGSTSGRLYEQYF. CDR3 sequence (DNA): TGTGCCAGCAGCTTGGGGTCGACTAGCGGGAGGTTGTACGAGCAGTACTTC.

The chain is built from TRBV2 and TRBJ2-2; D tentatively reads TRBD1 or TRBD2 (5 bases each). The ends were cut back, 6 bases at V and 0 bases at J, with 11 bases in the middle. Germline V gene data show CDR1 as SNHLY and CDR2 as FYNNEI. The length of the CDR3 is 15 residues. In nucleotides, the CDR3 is TGTGCCAGCAGAGCCGGGACGGCGAACACCGGGGAGCTGTTTTTT. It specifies CASRAGTANTGELFF. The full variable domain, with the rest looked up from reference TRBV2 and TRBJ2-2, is EPEVTQTPSHQVTQMGQEVILRCVPISNHLYFYWYRQILGQKVEFLVSFYNNEISEKSEIFDDQFSVERPDGSNFTLKIRSTKLEDSAMYFCASRAGTANTGELFFGEGSRLTVL.

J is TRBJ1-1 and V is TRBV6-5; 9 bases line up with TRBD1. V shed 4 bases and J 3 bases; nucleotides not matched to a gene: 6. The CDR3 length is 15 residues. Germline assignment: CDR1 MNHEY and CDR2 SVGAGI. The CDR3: CASSSDRGEYTEAFF. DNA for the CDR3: TGTGCCAGCAGTTCGGACAGGGGTGAATACACTGAAGCTTTCTTT.

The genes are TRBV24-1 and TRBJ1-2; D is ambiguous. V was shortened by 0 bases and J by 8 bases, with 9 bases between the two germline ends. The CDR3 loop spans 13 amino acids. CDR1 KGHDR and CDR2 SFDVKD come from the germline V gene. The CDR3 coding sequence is TGTGCCACCAGTGATTTGGGTGCTGTGGGCTACACCTTC. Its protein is CATSDLGAVGYTF.

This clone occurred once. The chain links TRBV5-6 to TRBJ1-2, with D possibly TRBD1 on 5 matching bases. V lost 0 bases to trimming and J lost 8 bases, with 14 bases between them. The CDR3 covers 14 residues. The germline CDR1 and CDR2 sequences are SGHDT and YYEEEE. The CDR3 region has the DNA TGTGCCAGCAGCTTGGTACAGGCGGATATGGGCTACACCTTC. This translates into CASSLVQADMGYTF.

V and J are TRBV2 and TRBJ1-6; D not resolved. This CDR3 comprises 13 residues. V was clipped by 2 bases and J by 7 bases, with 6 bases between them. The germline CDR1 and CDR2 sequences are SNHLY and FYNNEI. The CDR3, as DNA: TGTGCCAGCAGTGAAACGGCAAATTCACCCCTCCACTTT. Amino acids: CASSETANSPLHF.

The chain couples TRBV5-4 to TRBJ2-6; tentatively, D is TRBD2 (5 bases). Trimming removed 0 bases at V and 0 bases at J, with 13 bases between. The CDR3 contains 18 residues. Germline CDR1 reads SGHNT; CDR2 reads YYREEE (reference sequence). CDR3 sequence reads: CASSLGPWGVSGANVLTF. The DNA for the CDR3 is TGTGCCAGCAGCTTGGGCCCTTGGGGAGTCTCTGGGGCCAACGTCCTGACTTTC. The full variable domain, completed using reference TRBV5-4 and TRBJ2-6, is ETGVTQSPTHLIKTRGQQVTLRCSSQSGHNTVSWYQQALGQGPQFIFQYYREEENGRGNFPPRFSGLQFPNYSSELNVNALELDDSALYLCASSLGPWGVSGANVLTFGAGSRLTVL.

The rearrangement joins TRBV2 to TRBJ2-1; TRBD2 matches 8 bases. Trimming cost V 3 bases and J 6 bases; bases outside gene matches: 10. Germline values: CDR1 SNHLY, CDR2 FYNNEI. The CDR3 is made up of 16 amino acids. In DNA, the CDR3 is TGTGCCAGCAGTGAGGTTGGTCTAGCGGGCTCCAATGAGCAGTTCTTC. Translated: CASSEVGLAGSNEQFF.

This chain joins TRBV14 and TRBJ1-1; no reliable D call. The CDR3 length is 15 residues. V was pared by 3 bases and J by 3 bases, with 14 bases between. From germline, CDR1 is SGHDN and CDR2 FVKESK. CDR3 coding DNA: TGTGCCAGCAGCCATTCCGAGTCGGACCACACTGAAGCTTTCTTT. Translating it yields CASSHSESDHTEAFF.

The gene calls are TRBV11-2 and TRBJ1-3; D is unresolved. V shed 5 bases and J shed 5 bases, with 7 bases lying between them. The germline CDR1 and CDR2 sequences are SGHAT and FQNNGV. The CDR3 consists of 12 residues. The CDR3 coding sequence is TGTGCCAGCAGCCTCAACCGAAACACCATATATTTT. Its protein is CASSLNRNTIYF.